These 23 T cell receptor beta chains share one sample of origin, sequenced in a study of beta chain features in type 1 diabetes. The isolated RNA, all of it, was reverse transcribed, so expressed TCRB transcripts were what got sequenced. Data came from immunoSEQ multiplex PCR; TCRdb stores just in-frame clones and leaves some out. The sample has approximately 150,000 clones, around 63% seen once. These TCRs' antigens remain unknown. Study-wide findings and caveats: A moderate, significant TCRB CDR3 shortening appeared in type 1 diabetes across four CD4+ subsets.

Sequences were obtained from naive CD4+ T cells from blood. The receptors originated from a young man with type 1 diabetes.

J is TRBJ2-3 and V is TRBV9, with D perhaps given as TRBD1 or TRBD2 (6 bases each). The V end was cut by 7 bases, the J end by 5 bases, with 20 bases between. This CDR3 is 15 amino acids long. The germline V gene encodes CDR1 SGDLS and CDR2 YYNGEE. In nucleotides, the CDR3 is TGTGCCAGCTCCGACGGAGGGGGGACGTTAGATACGCAGTATTTT. It translates to CASSDGGGTLDTQYF.

The chain combines TRBV4-1 with TRBJ1-1; D not certain. Germline loops: CDR1 MGHRA, CDR2 YSYEKL. V dropped 0 bases and J dropped 3 bases, with 11 bases sitting between them. The CDR3 covers 15 residues. The CDR3 nucleotides read TGCGCCAGCAGCCAAGAAAAAGTTGAGGACACTGAAGCTTTCTTT. Translated: CASSQEKVEDTEAFF.

The chain uses TRBV21-1 and TRBJ2-4. TRBV21-1 is assigned pseudogene status. This CDR3 contains 18 residues. CDR3 region: CASRPERCSLRTKNIQYF. CDR3 coding DNA: TGTGCCAGCAGACCCGAAAGATGTTCCCTCCGGACCAAAAACATTCAGTACTTC.

This clone showed up just a few times. The chain employs TRBV7-9 and TRBJ2-7; tentative D call: TRBD1 (5 bases). V was clipped by 3 bases and J by 4 bases, with 7 bases between them. CDR3 length: 12 amino acids. The germline V gene has CDR1 SEHNR and CDR2 FQNEAQ (reference sequence). The CDR3 loop is CASSLTDYEQYF. The CDR3 coding sequence is TGTGCCAGCAGCTTGACAGATTACGAGCAGTACTTC.

The J gene is TRBJ2-7, the V gene TRBV4-3; 8 bases line up with TRBD2. With V trimmed by 9 bases and J by 1 base, 8 bases remained unmatched. The CDR3 is 14 amino acids. The germline V gene encodes CDR1 LGHNA and CDR2 YSLEER. The CDR3: CASPGGNRSYEQYF. The CDR3 region has the DNA TGCGCCAGTCCGGGAGGGAACAGATCCTACGAGCAGTACTTC.

V and J are TRBV7-2 and TRBJ2-1; maybe TRBD2 (6 bases). CDR3 length: 13 amino acids. V gave up 5 bases and J gave up 6 bases, with 11 bases separating them. CDR1 is SGHTA, CDR2 FQGNSA, per germline. For the CDR3, the DNA is TGTGCCAGCAGCGCGCAGGGAGGCAATGAGCAGTTCTTC. This gives the protein CASSAQGGNEQFF.

A remark on this clone: Other nucleotide sequences from this sample produce the same CDR3. The V call is TRBV7-9, the J call TRBJ2-5, with 7 bases identical to TRBD1. CDR1 is SEHNR, CDR2 FQNEAQ, per germline (reference sequence). J gave up 5 bases and V 5 bases, and 8 bases lay outside the gene matches. This CDR3 has 14 amino acids. The CDR3 region is CASSPTGVGETQYF. The CDR3, as DNA: TGTGCCAGCAGCCCAACAGGGGTAGGCGAGACCCAGTACTTC. Variable domain in full (rest from reference TRBV7-9 and TRBJ2-5): DTGVSQNPRHKITKRGQNVTFRCDPISEHNRLYWYRQTLGQGPEFLTYFQNEAQLEKSRLLSDRFSAERPKGSFSTLEIQRTEQGDSAMYLCASSPTGVGETQYFGPGTRLLVL.

The V and J genes are TRBV7-2 and TRBJ2-3; TRBD2 aligns across 10 bases. CDR3 size: 18 residues. V lost 1 base and J lost 0; bases outside the gene matches: 7. CDR1 is SGHTA and CDR2 is FQGNSA in the germline V gene. In DNA form, the CDR3 reads TGTGCCAGCAGCTTAGGCGCGCGGACTAGCGGTAGCACAGATACGCAGTATTTT. Residues: CASSLGARTSGSTDTQYF.

Only a few counts were recorded for this clone. The chain is built from TRBV29-1 and TRBJ2-2; 8 nucleotides line up with TRBD1. Germline V gene lookup returns CDR1 SQVTM and CDR2 ANQGSEA. V shed 6 bases, J shed 4 bases, and the junction held 7 bases outside the gene matches. This CDR3 comprises 14 residues. CDR3 amino acids: CSVGGQGGTGELFF. CDR3 coding DNA: TGCAGCGTAGGCGGACAGGGAGGCACCGGGGAGCTGTTTTTT.

CDR3: CASSTTYTDTQYF. The CDR3 coding sequence is TGTGCCAGTAGTACCACTTACACAGATACGCAGTATTTT. The rearrangement links TRBV19 to TRBJ2-3; D remains ambiguous. CDR1 LNHDA and CDR2 SQIVND come from the germline V gene (reference sequence). The CDR3 runs 13 residues. The V end lost 4 bases, the J end lost 2 bases, and 7 bases lay between the germline ends. The whole variable domain, filled in from reference TRBV19 and TRBJ2-3, reads DGGITQSPKYLFRKEGQNVTLSCEQNLNHDAMYWYRQDPGQGLRLIYYSQIVNDFQKGDIAEGYSVSREKKESFPLTVTSAQKNPTAFYLCASSTTYTDTQYFGPGTRLTVL.

The chain links TRBV14 to TRBJ2-7, with D tentatively TRBD1 (6 bases). The CDR3 runs to 12 residues. The V gene lost 4 bases and the J gene lost 7 bases, with 11 bases spanning the gap. Germline CDR1 and CDR2: SGHDN and FVKESK. CDR3 nucleotides: TGTGCCAGCAGCCGAGGACAGTATGAGCAGTACTTC. Encoded protein: CASSRGQYEQYF.

The chain links TRBV9 to TRBJ2-3, with 12 bases matching TRBD2. V shed 3 bases and J 8 bases; nucleotides not matched to a gene: 7. CDR1 and CDR2 from the germline V gene are SGDLS and YYNGEE. This CDR3 comprises 15 residues. The DNA of the CDR3 is TGTGCCAGCAGCGCCCCGGTACTAGCGGGGGGTACGCAGTATTTT. Encoded protein: CASSAPVLAGGTQYF.

This clone was seen more than once but under ten times. This rearrangement joins TRBV30 to TRBJ1-1; the D gene is possibly TRBD1 (6 bases). Trimming stripped 3 bases from V and 2 bases from J, with 10 bases between. This CDR3 region has 13 residues. Germline V lookup: CDR1 GTSNPN, CDR2 SVGIG (reference sequence). The CDR3 reads CAWRVQGNTEAFF. DNA for the CDR3: TGTGCCTGGAGGGTACAGGGAAACACTGAAGCTTTCTTT.

J is TRBJ1-5 and V is TRBV30; 7 nucleotides align to TRBD1. The J segment lost 1 base and the V segment lost 1 base, leaving 1 base of the junction unmatched. The germline V gene has CDR1 GTSNPN and CDR2 SVGIG (reference sequence). CDR3 length: 14 amino acids. The chain's CDR3 is CAWSEGASNQPQHF. CDR3 nucleotides: TGTGCCTGGAGTGAGGGGGCAAGCAATCAGCCCCAGCATTTT.

The chain carries TRBV5-1 and TRBJ2-6, with D unresolved. V gave up 0 bases and J gave up 2 bases, with 6 bases separating them. This CDR3 region has 15 residues. Germline V gene lookup returns CDR1 SGHRS and CDR2 YFSETQ. The CDR3 loop reads CASSLEAAGANVLTF. CDR3 DNA sequence: TGCGCCAGCAGCTTGGAGGCGGCTGGGGCCAACGTCCTGACTTTC.

This sequence joins TRBV6-6 and TRBJ2-3, with a possible D match to TRBD2 (7 bases). Germline V CDR1 and CDR2: MNHNY, SVGAGI (reference sequence). There are 14 residues in the CDR3. Trimming took 8 bases from V and 4 from J, leaving 16 bases between them. The CDR3 DNA sequence: TGTGCCAGCTTAAGGGGGGAGGGGGCAGATACGCAGTATTTT. The encoded protein is CASLRGEGADTQYF.

This chain connects TRBV30 to TRBJ1-2; the D is unclear. Trimming took 4 bases from V and 2 from J, leaving 11 bases between them. CDR1 is GTSNPN, CDR2 SVGIG, per germline (reference sequence). There are 13 residues in the CDR3. CDR3 nucleotides: TGTGCCTGGATCAATGACGGGAACTATGGCTACACCTTC. Its protein product is CAWINDGNYGYTF. Complete variable domain (other parts from reference TRBV30 and TRBJ1-2): SQTIHQWPATLVQPVGSPLSLECTVEGTSNPNLYWYRQAAGRGLQLLFYSVGIGQISSEVPQNLSASRPQDRQFILSSKKLLLSDSGFYLCAWINDGNYGYTFGSGTRLTVV.

The chain recombines TRBV18 with TRBJ2-1; 8 bases are shared with TRBD2. The CDR3 length is 13 residues. Losses at the gene ends were 2 bases for V and 6 bases for J; bases not matched to a gene: 0. Germline-derived CDR1 and CDR2 are KGHSH and LQKENI. The CDR3 sequence is CASSPGTSNEQFF. The CDR3 DNA is TGTGCCAGCTCACCAGGGACTAGCAATGAGCAGTTCTTC.

V is TRBV7-9 and J is TRBJ2-5; D unclear. Germline lookup yields CDR1 SEHNR and CDR2 FQNEAQ (reference sequence). Trimming took 6 bases from V and 5 from J, leaving 10 bases between them. The CDR3 has 12 amino acids. In DNA form, the CDR3 reads TGTGCCAGCAGGGAAGAGCCGGAGACCCAGTACTTC. Amino acid sequence: CASREEPETQYF.

This sequence joins TRBV7-2 and TRBJ2-3; a possible D gene is TRBD1 (5 bases). Germline CDR1 SGHTA, CDR2 FQGNSA. CDR3 length equals 17 residues. V lost 2 bases, J lost 2 bases, and 17 bases lay in between. The chain's CDR3 is CASSLFQGTDITDTQYF. CDR3 sequence (DNA): TGTGCCAGCAGCTTATTTCAGGGCACTGACATCACAGATACGCAGTATTTT.

The V gene is TRBV30, the J gene TRBJ1-1, with 7 bases fitting TRBD1. Trimming removed 3 bases from V and 4 bases from J; junction bases left unmatched: 5. From germline, CDR1 is GTSNPN and CDR2 SVGIG (reference sequence). This CDR3 has 13 amino acids. The CDR3 protein is CAWSSQGSTEAFF. For the CDR3, the DNA is TGTGCCTGGAGCTCACAGGGGAGCACTGAAGCTTTCTTT.

The V call is TRBV9, the J call TRBJ1-6; D gene uncertain. Per the germline V gene, CDR1 is SGDLS and CDR2 is YYNGEE. The CDR3 covers 13 residues. The V end lost 6 bases, the J end lost 7 bases, and 11 bases lay between the germline ends. The CDR3 DNA reads TGTGCCAGCAAAGGTGGGAGCAATTCACCCCTCCACTTT. Encoded protein: CASKGGSNSPLHF.

The V and J genes are TRBV30 and TRBJ2-5; 8 nucleotides agree with TRBD2. Trimming removed 1 base from V and 9 bases from J; junction bases left unmatched: 4. From germline, CDR1 is GTSNPN and CDR2 SVGIG (reference sequence). This CDR3 has 12 amino acids. Here the CDR3 reads CAWSEIAGSQYF. The CDR3 nucleotides read TGTGCCTGGAGTGAGATAGCGGGGTCCCAGTACTTC.